This TCR beta chain was identified in a study of glioma-infiltrating T cells. This clonotype was picked up many times. Amplification of TCR alpha and beta CDR3 regions from RNA used iRepertoire nested multiplex PCR. One entry per CDR3 protein results from TCRdb running MiXCR on the multiplex PCR reads. The data contain about 190,000 distinct CDR3 sequences, over 30% of them singletons. CDR3 size: 15 residues. CDR1 and CDR2 from the germline V gene are SGHNT and YYREEE (reference sequence). Deletions cut 0 bases from V and 3 bases from J, with 11 bases between. Input material: glioma tissue, nonneoplastic brain tissue, or PBMCs (not recorded which). The TCR was taken from a human donor with low-grade glioma or glioblastoma, undergoing nonglioma brain surgery, or in good health (not recorded which). V is TRBV5-4 and J is TRBJ2-3, with D hard to call. The CDR3 sequence: CASSLVSRRTDTQYF. The CDR3 bases are TGTGCCAGCAGCTTGGTTTCCCGGCGGACAGATACGCAGTATTTT.